A selection of T cell receptor beta chains follows, all from one sample in a study of T cell repertoires in cytomegalovirus infection. Which antigens these TCRs recognize remains unknown. One entry per CDR3 protein results from TCRdb running MiXCR on the reads. This table has roughly 990,000 distinct CDR3 sequences, around 32% appearing once. The sample here was cultured CD8+ T cells from PBMCs, taken from culture after CMV antigen stimulation. These receptors all stem from a human donor in good health (CMV status not recorded). Some clones in this sample may be carry-over from other donors' samples. Both conserved end residues are part of each CDR3. Fields, in order: J gene, V gene, CDR3 protein.

j_gene: TRBJ1-4; v_gene: TRBV7-6; CDR3aa: CASSLAGRSNEKLFF
j_gene: TRBJ1-2; v_gene: TRBV7-3; CDR3aa: CASSSLDRANYGYTF
j_gene: TRBJ2-2; v_gene: TRBV19; CDR3aa: CASSIMGRVDTGELFF
j_gene: TRBJ2-7; v_gene: TRBV27; CDR3aa: CASSLKGATYEQYF
j_gene: TRBJ1-2; v_gene: TRBV19; CDR3aa: CASSIAGSSFGYTF
j_gene: TRBJ1-6; v_gene: TRBV27; CDR3aa: CASSFKLQGGSSYNSPLHF
j_gene: TRBJ2-7; v_gene: TRBV7-9; CDR3aa: CASSERLYEQYF
j_gene: TRBJ1-5; v_gene: TRBV20-1; CDR3aa: CSATQGNQPQHF
j_gene: TRBJ1-1; v_gene: TRBV6-5; CDR3aa: CASSYDRGNTEAFF
j_gene: TRBJ2-3; v_gene: TRBV7-6; CDR3aa: CASSLASGGAVDTQYF
j_gene: TRBJ2-2; v_gene: TRBV7-2; CDR3aa: CASSLAIMNTGELFF
j_gene: TRBJ1-1; v_gene: TRBV2; CDR3aa: CASSDKGNTEAFF
j_gene: TRBJ1-4; v_gene: TRBV7-9; CDR3aa: CASRPGGQNEKLFF
j_gene: TRBJ2-1; v_gene: TRBV27; CDR3aa: CASSNLGGGADNEQFF
j_gene: TRBJ1-2; v_gene: TRBV10-2; CDR3aa: CASSESAAAYGYTF
j_gene: TRBJ1-1; v_gene: TRBV7-9; CDR3aa: CASSKTGNTEAFF
j_gene: TRBJ2-4; v_gene: TRBV7-9; CDR3aa: CATSPTGGLDKNIQYF
j_gene: TRBJ2-1; v_gene: TRBV7-8; CDR3aa: CASSAPGQGKYNEQFF
j_gene: TRBJ2-5; v_gene: TRBV4-1; CDR3aa: CASSHSLRDRRAQETQYF
j_gene: TRBJ2-1; v_gene: TRBV29-1; CDR3aa: CSVTRSYNEQFF
j_gene: TRBJ2-5; v_gene: TRBV7-6; CDR3aa: CASSRPEGQETQYF
j_gene: TRBJ2-2; v_gene: TRBV2; CDR3aa: CASTATQGLPGELFF
j_gene: TRBJ2-5; v_gene: TRBV12-3/TRBV12-4; CDR3aa: CASSLRGLETQYF
j_gene: TRBJ2-1; v_gene: TRBV7-6; CDR3aa: CASSLAGGLDNEQFF
j_gene: TRBJ2-5; v_gene: TRBV6-5; CDR3aa: CASSYLGTGSQETQYF
j_gene: TRBJ2-3; v_gene: TRBV27; CDR3aa: CASSGIGQVSTDTQYF
j_gene: TRBJ2-7; v_gene: TRBV7-9; CDR3aa: CASSFTAREQYF
j_gene: TRBJ1-3; v_gene: TRBV7-4; CDR3aa: CASSLVTDSGNTKYF
j_gene: TRBJ1-5; v_gene: TRBV12-3/TRBV12-4; CDR3aa: CASGTGGNQPQHF
j_gene: TRBJ2-6; v_gene: TRBV6-5; CDR3aa: CASSYYRGFSGANVLTF
j_gene: TRBJ2-3; v_gene: TRBV2; CDR3aa: CASSKASDSTDTQYF
j_gene: TRBJ1-1; v_gene: TRBV10-3; CDR3aa: CATRTGSEAFF
j_gene: TRBJ2-1; v_gene: TRBV6-6; CDR3aa: CASSYSVSGGKYNEQFF
j_gene: TRBJ2-5; v_gene: TRBV6-1; CDR3aa: CASSERLDLQETQYF
j_gene: TRBJ1-5; v_gene: TRBV28; CDR3aa: CASRVEFGNQPQHF
j_gene: TRBJ2-5; v_gene: TRBV27; CDR3aa: CASSLHPQGETQYF
j_gene: TRBJ1-1; v_gene: TRBV12-3/TRBV12-4; CDR3aa: CASRNSTGEAFF
j_gene: TRBJ2-7; v_gene: TRBV7-9; CDR3aa: CASSLGPGYEQYF
j_gene: TRBJ1-1; v_gene: TRBV2; CDR3aa: CASREEDPAGTEAFF
j_gene: TRBJ2-1; v_gene: TRBV7-9; CDR3aa: CASSPPRQSSYNEQFF
j_gene: TRBJ2-2; v_gene: TRBV6-2/TRBV6-3; CDR3aa: CASSLLQGENTGELFF
j_gene: TRBJ1-2; v_gene: TRBV7-6; CDR3aa: CASSLRPLDRAANYGYTF
j_gene: TRBJ1-5; v_gene: TRBV19; CDR3aa: CASSIVRDRWQPQHF